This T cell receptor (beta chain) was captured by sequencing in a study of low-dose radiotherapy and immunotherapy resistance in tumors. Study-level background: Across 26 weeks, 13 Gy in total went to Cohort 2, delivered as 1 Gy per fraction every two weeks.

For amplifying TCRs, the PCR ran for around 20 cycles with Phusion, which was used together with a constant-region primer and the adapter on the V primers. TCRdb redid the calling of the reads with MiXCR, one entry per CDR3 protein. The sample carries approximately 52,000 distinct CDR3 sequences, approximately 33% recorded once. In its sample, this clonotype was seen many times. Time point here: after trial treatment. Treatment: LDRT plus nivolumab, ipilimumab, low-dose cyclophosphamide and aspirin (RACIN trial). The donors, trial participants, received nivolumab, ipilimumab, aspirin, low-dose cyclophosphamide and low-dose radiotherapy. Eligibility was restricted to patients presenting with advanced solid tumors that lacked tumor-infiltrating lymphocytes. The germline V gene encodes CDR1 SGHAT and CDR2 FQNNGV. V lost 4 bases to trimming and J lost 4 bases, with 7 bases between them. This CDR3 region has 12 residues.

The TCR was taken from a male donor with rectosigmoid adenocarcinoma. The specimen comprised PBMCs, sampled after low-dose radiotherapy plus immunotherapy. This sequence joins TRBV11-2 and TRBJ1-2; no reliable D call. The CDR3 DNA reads TGTGCCAGCAGCTCCGACCGCTATGGCTACACCTTC. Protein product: CASSSDRYGYTF.